These 29 T cell receptor beta chains came from one sample sequenced in a study of T-cell memory formation after mild COVID-19 (dated by TCRdb to 2020 to 2023). Receptor libraries were prepared by 5' RACE. Sequenced using an Illumina NovaSeq 6000. TCRdb reprocessed the public reads (quality trimming at Q25 with fastp, clone calling with MiXCR) and kept in-frame beta chains. Duplicate CDR3 protein sequences are folded into a single record with the most common DNA and genes. This sample holds about 400,000 distinct CDR3 sequences; 20% to 30% were observed only once. The ten biggest clones cover less than 15% of the sample. The sample was PBMCs or a T cell subset sorted from them (not recorded which). Receptors were obtained from an adult woman who had mild COVID-19 (a few samples of this study predate the infection). The sample titles of this study are shuffled in the database, so cell type and time point are left out; the donor was told from shared clones.

This sequence joins TRBV7-8 and TRBJ2-7, with 9 bases lining up with TRBD2. The CDR3 totals 15 residues. Germline values: CDR1 SGHVS, CDR2 FQNEAQ. With 4 bases clipped from V and 4 bases from J, the junction kept 8 bases outside the gene matches. The CDR3 reads CASSSIAGDRYEQYF. CDR3 in DNA: TGTGCCAGCAGCTCAATAGCGGGAGATAGGTACGAGCAGTACTTC. The full variable domain, rest sourced from reference TRBV7-8 and TRBJ2-7, is GAGVSQSPRYKVAKRGQDVALRCDPISGHVSLFWYQQALGQGPEFLTYFQNEAQLDKSGLPSDRFFAERPEGSVSTLKIQRTQQEDSAVYLCASSSIAGDRYEQYFGPGTRLTVT.

The rearrangement joins TRBV5-6 to TRBJ2-1; 10 nucleotides line up with TRBD2. J gave up 5 bases and V 5 bases, and 16 bases lay outside the gene matches. The CDR3 runs to 18 residues. CDR1 SGHDT and CDR2 YYEEEE come from the germline V gene. The CDR3 DNA reads TGTGCCAGCAGTCCACCTGGGAGGGCACTAGCGGGGAACAATGAGCAGTTCTTC. Encoded protein: CASSPPGRALAGNNEQFF.

The genes are TRBV6-1 and TRBJ2-7; 7 bases fit TRBD2. This CDR3 contains 13 residues. V shed 5 bases and J 3 bases; nucleotides not matched to a gene: 4. The V gene's germline CDR1 is MNHNS and CDR2 SASEGT. The CDR3 DNA follows: TGTGCCAGCAGTCTTCGGGACTACTACGAGCAGTACTTC. It codes for CASSLRDYYEQYF.

This clonotype was seen a few times. The rearrangement joins TRBV6-2 or TRBV6-3 to TRBJ2-7, with D unclear. Per germline, CDR1 MNHEY and CDR2 SVGEGT. The CDR3 has 14 residues. Trimming stripped 0 bases from V and 4 bases from J, with 10 bases between. DNA of the CDR3: TGTGCCAGCAGTTACTCGTCGATGGGATACGAGCAGTACTTC. This gives the protein CASSYSSMGYEQYF.

This clonotype has a handful of counts. The chain links TRBV5-1 to TRBJ2-7, with 8 positions matching TRBD1. The junction had 9 bases not matched to a gene; V was cut back by 4 bases and J by 6 bases. The V gene's germline CDR1 is SGHRS and CDR2 YFSETQ. The CDR3 spans 14 residues. CDR3 loop: CASSPPGQGSEQYF. The CDR3 DNA follows: TGCGCCAGCAGCCCTCCCGGACAGGGCTCCGAGCAGTACTTC.

At least ten counts were recorded for this clonotype. The chain carries TRBV25-1 and TRBJ2-7; 7 bases are shared with TRBD1. The CDR3 is 15 amino acids. Germline loops: CDR1 MGHDK, CDR2 SYGVNS. V shed 4 bases, J shed 2 bases, and the junction held 8 bases outside the gene matches. The CDR3 spells CASSASNRGAYEQYF. The CDR3 DNA is TGTGCCAGCAGTGCCTCGAACAGGGGCGCCTACGAGCAGTACTTC.

This chain uses TRBV3-1 with TRBJ1-1; D possibly corresponds to TRBD1 (5 bases). CDR3 size: 13 residues. Germline V gene sequence: CDR1 LGHDT, CDR2 YNNKEL (reference sequence). Trimming took off 4 bases at V and 6 bases at J, with 12 bases between the two ends. The CDR3 reads CASSPRTRSEAFF. DNA of the CDR3: TGTGCCAGCAGCCCTCGGACACGATCTGAAGCTTTCTTT.

This clonotype has just a few counts. The chain has TRBV4-1 and TRBJ2-7; D gene uncertain. Per the germline V gene, CDR1 is MGHRA and CDR2 is YSYEKL. V lost 1 base and J 3 bases, leaving 13 bases between the germline ends. This CDR3 region has 15 residues. The CDR3 DNA reads as TGCGCCAGCAGCCAAGTGGGCCTAGATAGCTACGAGCAGTACTTC. It specifies CASSQVGLDSYEQYF.

This chain connects TRBV5-6 to TRBJ2-7; TRBD2 aligns across 9 bases. Germline V lookup: CDR1 SGHDT, CDR2 YYEEEE. The CDR3 has 15 amino acids. The V and J ends lost 4 bases and 3 bases, in that order; junction bases with no gene match: 8. The CDR3 spells CASSPGGLASYEQYF. CDR3 coding DNA: TGTGCCAGCAGCCCCGGGGGACTAGCAAGCTACGAGCAGTACTTC.

The chain recombines TRBV5-1 with TRBJ2-2; D is ambiguous. The germline gives CDR1 SGHRS, CDR2 YFSETQ. The CDR3 length is 14 residues. Trimming took 0 bases from V and 5 from J, leaving 8 bases between them. The chain's CDR3 is CASSLGSGTGELFF. CDR3 bases: TGCGCCAGCAGCTTGGGGAGTGGAACCGGGGAGCTGTTTTTT. The full variable domain, with the rest looked up from reference TRBV5-1 and TRBJ2-2, is KAGVTQTPRYLIKTRGQQVTLSCSPISGHRSVSWYQQTPGQGLQFLFEYFSETQRNKGNFPGRFSGRQFSNSRSEMNVSTLELGDSALYLCASSLGSGTGELFFGEGSRLTVL.

This clonotype has just a few counts. This sequence joins TRBV20-1 and TRBJ1-1, with D maybe TRBD1 (6 bases). CDR3 length: 10 residues. V lost 6 bases and J lost 11, with 13 bases in between. CDR1 DFQATT and CDR2 SNEGSKA come from the germline V gene (reference sequence). CDR3 nucleotides: TGCAGTGCAACGGGGGGCTGGGCTTTCTTT. It specifies CSATGGWAFF.

This clonotype was counted a few times. The chain links TRBV12-3 or TRBV12-4 to TRBJ2-1; 7 nucleotides line up with TRBD2. The V and J ends lost 5 bases and 4 bases, in that order; junction bases with no gene match: 8. This CDR3 contains 15 residues. CDR3 bases: TGTGCCAGCAGTAACCGGGACTACATGTACAATGAGCAGTTCTTC. It is translated as CASSNRDYMYNEQFF.

CDR3 region: CSASQGGQSYGYTF. CDR3 in DNA: TGCAGTGCTAGCCAAGGGGGACAGTCCTATGGCTACACCTTC. The chain is built from TRBV20-1 and TRBJ1-2, with 7 bases aligning to TRBD1. In germline, CDR1 is DFQATT, CDR2 SNEGSKA (reference sequence). The CDR3 is 14 residues long. Trimming at V came to 3 bases and at J to 4 bases, leaving 8 bases not matched to a gene.

This clonotype was counted only a few times. This chain joins TRBV12-3 or TRBV12-4 and TRBJ2-7; D perhaps matches TRBD1 (6 bases). The CDR3 has 13 amino acids. Trimming took 3 bases from V and 5 from J, leaving 11 bases between them. The CDR3 loop is CASSLGAGDEQYF. In DNA form, the CDR3 reads TGTGCCAGCAGTTTGGGGGCCGGGGACGAGCAGTACTTC.

This rearrangement joins TRBV12-5 to TRBJ2-3; a possible D gene is TRBD2 (5 bases). Germline lookup yields CDR1 LGHNT and CDR2 FRNRAP. Trimming left V 3 bases short and J 4 bases short, with 11 bases between. The CDR3 runs 14 residues. The CDR3 loop is CASGFGQRADTQYF. The CDR3 DNA reads as TGTGCTAGTGGTTTCGGCCAGAGGGCAGATACGCAGTATTTT.

This clonotype was observed a few times. This sequence joins TRBV9 and TRBJ2-3; D may be TRBD1 or TRBD2 (5 bases each). The V end was cut by 2 bases, the J end by 3 bases, with 7 bases between. In germline, CDR1 is SGDLS, CDR2 YYNGEE. The CDR3 is 13 residues long. The CDR3 reads CASSVGVTDTQYF. CDR3 coding DNA: TGTGCCAGCAGCGTGGGGGTAACAGATACGCAGTATTTT.

The DNA for the CDR3 is TGTGCCAGCTCCCGGGGGGGACTAGAGGAAAAACTGTTTTTT. Its translation: CASSRGGLEEKLFF. This chain joins TRBV9 and TRBJ1-4, with D perhaps TRBD1 (5 bases). Germline CDR1 and CDR2: SGDLS and YYNGEE. This CDR3 region has 14 residues. Trimming left V 7 bases short and J 8 bases short, with 18 bases between.

The genes are TRBV5-1 and TRBJ2-7, with D perhaps matching TRBD1 (5 bases). The V and J ends lost 0 bases and 0 bases respectively, with 10 bases between them. Germline V gene data show CDR1 as SGHRS and CDR2 as YFSETQ. This CDR3 has 15 amino acids. CDR3 DNA: TGCGCCAGCAGCTTGGCGTCAGGGCTCTCCTACGAGCAGTACTTC. Translation: CASSLASGLSYEQYF.

This clonotype was observed many times. The chain couples TRBV10-3 to TRBJ2-1; 7 positions match TRBD1. The trim removed 6 bases at V and 5 bases at J, leaving 4 bases unmatched. CDR1 ENHRY and CDR2 SYGVKD come from the germline V gene. The CDR3 runs to 13 residues. Written as DNA, the CDR3 is TGTGCCATCAGGGGACAGCCTGACAATGAGCAGTTCTTC. Its translation: CAIRGQPDNEQFF.

This clonotype was found a few times. The CDR3 sequence is CASRDSYATEAFF. The CDR3 coding sequence is TGTGCCAGCCGGGACAGCTACGCCACTGAAGCTTTCTTT. The rearrangement joins TRBV2 to TRBJ1-1, with 7 bases aligning to TRBD1. The CDR3 is made up of 13 amino acids. V lost 8 bases and J lost 4; bases outside the gene matches: 7. Germline values: CDR1 SNHLY, CDR2 FYNNEI.

This clonotype came up a few times. The rearrangement links TRBV19 to TRBJ2-7; 8 bases are a match to TRBD1. Germline-derived CDR1 and CDR2 are LNHDA and SQIVND (reference sequence). The CDR3 runs 15 residues. Unmatched junction bases numbered 4, after V lost 3 bases and J lost 0 bases. The CDR3 DNA sequence: TGTGCCAGTAGTATTTACCAGGGGGCCTCCTACGAGCAGTACTTC. This gives the protein CASSIYQGASYEQYF.

V usage is TRBV30 and J usage is TRBJ2-1; 7 nucleotides match TRBD1. V dropped 4 bases and J dropped 6; count of bases not matched to a gene: 12. This CDR3 is 15 amino acids long. CDR1 is GTSNPN, CDR2 SVGIG, per germline (reference sequence). CDR3 in DNA: TGTGCCTGGATCGGGCGACAGGGTGGGTCCAATGAGCAGTTCTTC. It yields the protein CAWIGRQGGSNEQFF.

This rearrangement joins TRBV2 to TRBJ2-3; 7 bases map to TRBD2. The CDR3 covers 20 residues. V dropped 1 base and J dropped 6; count of bases not matched to a gene: 22. The germline V gene has CDR1 SNHLY and CDR2 FYNNEI. The CDR3 reads CASSEGEIYRGTTRVDTQYF. For the CDR3, the DNA is TGTGCCAGCAGTGAAGGGGAAATCTACCGCGGGACTACCCGCGTGGATACGCAGTATTTT.

The V gene is TRBV27, the J gene TRBJ2-2, with D perhaps being TRBD1 or TRBD2 (5 bases each). Deletions cut 2 bases from V and 6 bases from J, with 7 bases between. CDR3 length: 13 residues. Per germline, CDR1 MNHEY and CDR2 SMNVEV (reference sequence). CDR3 in amino acids: CASSLMGAGELFF. The CDR3 bases are TGTGCCAGCAGTTTAATGGGGGCCGGGGAGCTGTTTTTT.

This clonotype was detected ten times or more. The rearrangement uses TRBV4-2 and TRBJ2-3, with TRBD2 matching over 14 bases. This CDR3 contains 16 residues. The V and J ends lost 4 bases and 2 bases, in that order; junction bases with no gene match: 2. Per the germline V gene, CDR1 is LGHNA and CDR2 is YNFKEQ. The CDR3 here is CASSPGLAGVTDTQYF. The CDR3 DNA follows: TGTGCCAGCAGCCCGGGACTAGCGGGGGTCACAGATACGCAGTATTTT.

The rearrangement joins TRBV29-1 to TRBJ2-7; TRBD1 agrees at 7 bases. CDR1 SQVTM and CDR2 ANQGSEA come from the germline V gene. V lost 4 bases and J lost 1; bases outside the gene matches: 10. CDR3 length equals 15 residues. CDR3 DNA: TGCAGCGTTGCGCTGTTAACAGGGGCTTCCTACGAGCAGTACTTC. This encodes CSVALLTGASYEQYF.

The V gene is TRBV5-1, the J gene TRBJ1-6, with a possible D match to TRBD1 (5 bases). This CDR3 spans 14 amino acids. From germline, CDR1 is SGHRS and CDR2 YFSETQ. Trimming pared 0 bases from V and 10 bases from J, leaving 11 bases between. In nucleotides, the CDR3 is TGCGCCAGCAGCTTGGATCCGGGGACCTCACCCCTCCACTTT. Its translation: CASSLDPGTSPLHF.

The sample holds one count of this clonotype. The chain couples TRBV7-9 to TRBJ1-5; a possible D gene is TRBD1 (6 bases). The CDR3 spans 16 residues. Germline loops: CDR1 SEHNR, CDR2 FQNEAQ (reference sequence). The ends were cut back, 1 base at V and 6 bases at J, with 16 bases in the middle. Here the CDR3 DNA reads TGTGCCAGCAGCTTAGGTACAGGGTCGCGAGGTCAGCCCCAGCATTTT. It specifies CASSLGTGSRGQPQHF.

This clonotype was seen more than once but under ten times. This chain links TRBV3-1 with TRBJ1-6, with TRBD1 matching 8 bases. CDR1 LGHDT and CDR2 YNNKEL come from the germline V gene (reference sequence). V shed 4 bases and J 6 bases; nucleotides not matched to a gene: 2. The CDR3 is 14 residues long. The CDR3 nucleotides read TGTGCCAGCAGCCCGGACAGGGCTAATTCACCCCTCCACTTT. This gives the protein CASSPDRANSPLHF.